This T cell receptor beta chain is drawn from a study of T cell responses to AZD1222 COVID-19 vaccine. Points from the study as a whole: Clonal diversity may have been underestimated in mostly white British donors.

Profiling relied on immunoSEQ multiplex PCR, and the TCRdb table lists in-frame clones only, not all of them. Among 60,000 to 80,000 clones listed, 60% to 85% were seen once. V lost 2 bases, J lost 3 bases, and 8 bases lay in between. In germline, CDR1 is MDHEN, CDR2 SYDVKM. The CDR3 is 14 amino acids. This clone was seen just once. Antigen: not known. This clonotype was sampled from an adult who received the AZD1222 COVID-19 vaccine. The V call is TRBV28, the J call TRBJ1-5, with D possibly matching TRBD1 (5 bases). The sample here was peripheral blood, taken 28 days after the second AZD1222 dose. CDR3 loop: CASSLRGYNQPQHF. The CDR3 bases are TGTGCCAGCAGTTTAAGGGGTTACAATCAGCCCCAGCATTTT.